These 15 T cell receptor beta chains share one sample of origin, sequenced in a study of prognosis after radiotherapy for stage I lung cancer. TCR beta CDR3 amplification from genomic DNA was performed by two-round multiplex PCR. The first round of PCR was done with primers that matched each TRBV and TRBJ gene. TCRdb processed the multiplex PCR reads anew with MiXCR; each CDR3 protein has one entry. The sample holds about 47,000 distinct CDR3 sequences, about 32% seen once. This sample comprised PBMCs, obtained before or after stereotactic body radiation therapy (not recorded which). All receptors derive from a donor aged 50 or older with non-small cell lung cancer.

As regards this clonotype: The junction shows a germline mismatch at one end, possibly a read error. The V call is TRBV7-3, the J call TRBJ2-2; D ambiguous. This CDR3 comprises 15 residues. CDR1 is SGHTA, CDR2 FQGTGA, per germline. The DNA of the CDR3 is TGTGCCAGCAGCCCCGTTGTACAGTTCACCTGGGAGCTGTTTTTT. This encodes CASSPVVQFTWELFF.

CDR3 amino acids: CASSLEGGPWYRDTQYF. Here the CDR3 DNA reads TGTGCCAGCAGCTTAGAGGGGGGGCCTTGGTATCGGGATACGCAGTATTTT. The chain recombines TRBV11-2 with TRBJ2-3, with D possibly TRBD2 on 7 matching bases. Germline V gives CDR1 SGHAT, CDR2 FQNNGV. V lost 0 bases and J lost 6, with 19 bases in between. This CDR3 has 17 amino acids.

As for this clonotype: At one end the junction does not follow the germline gene, possibly because of a read error. This rearrangement joins TRBV6-1 to TRBJ2-7; maybe TRBD2 (5 bases). Germline V gene lookup returns CDR1 MNHNS and CDR2 SASEGT. The CDR3 is 14 amino acids. This chain's CDR3 is CASSGSGLSYEQHF. The CDR3 nucleotides are TGTGCCAGCAGTGGGAGCGGCCTCTCCTACGAGCAGCACTTC.

This clonotype was recorded at least ten times. The chain couples TRBV4-2 to TRBJ2-2; D is unresolved. There are 15 residues in the CDR3. Germline CDR1 LGHNA, CDR2 YNFKEQ. V dropped 4 bases and J dropped 4 bases, with 13 bases sitting between them. CDR3 loop: CASSRGEVGTGELFF. CDR3 sequence (DNA): TGTGCCAGCAGCCGTGGAGAGGTTGGCACCGGGGAGCTGTTTTTT.

This clonotype was found many times. The genes are TRBV30 and TRBJ2-7; TRBD2 matches at 8 bases. The germline V gene has CDR1 GTSNPN and CDR2 SVGIG (reference sequence). V trimming: 2 bases; J trimming: 7 bases; junction bases outside the gene matches: 13. The CDR3 has 15 residues. CDR3 region: CAWSNLAGSGGEQYF. As DNA, the CDR3 is TGTGCCTGGAGTAATTTAGCGGGGTCGGGAGGTGAGCAGTACTTC.

This clonotype was seen many times. This chain links TRBV7-8 with TRBJ2-1; TRBD1 aligns across 7 bases. The germline CDR1 and CDR2 sequences are SGHVS and FQNEAQ. This CDR3 has 15 amino acids. V lost 2 bases and J lost 8; bases outside the gene matches: 9. In nucleotides, the CDR3 is TGTGCCAGCAGCTTAAACCCGACAGGGATCCATGAGCAGTTCTTC. It encodes CASSLNPTGIHEQFF.

There are many counts of this clonotype. This chain uses TRBV20-1 with TRBJ2-5; tentative D call: TRBD2 (5 bases). The V end lost 1 base, the J end lost 5 bases, and 17 bases lay between the germline ends. The germline V gene encodes CDR1 DFQATT and CDR2 SNEGSKA (reference sequence). This CDR3 region has 15 residues. Here the CDR3 reads CSARAMGGGVETQYF. The DNA of the CDR3 is TGCAGTGCTAGAGCAATGGGCGGAGGTGTGGAGACCCAGTACTTC.

Remarks on this clonotype: This may be a read error, as it is one base from a much larger clone. This chain joins TRBV27 and TRBJ2-1; 10 bases are a match to TRBD2. The length of the CDR3 is 15 residues. Germline assignment: CDR1 MNHEY and CDR2 SMNVEV (reference sequence). The ends lost 10 bases at V and 7 bases at J; junction bases unmatched: 13. The CDR3 coding sequence is TGTGCCAACATGCGGCTAGCGGGAGTTTTAAATGAGCAGTTCTTC. It yields the protein CANMRLAGVLNEQFF.

As DNA, the CDR3 is TGTGCCAGTAGTATAGGGGGAGGTACAGATACGCAGTATTTT. Protein: CASSIGGGTDTQYF. J is TRBJ2-3 and V is TRBV19; a weak D match, TRBD2 (6 bases). Trimming left V 1 base short and J 3 bases short, with 8 bases between. The germline CDR1 and CDR2 sequences are LNHDA and SQIVND (reference sequence). This CDR3 has 14 residues.

Note on this clonotype: It may be a read error: a sequence one base away is much more abundant. The rearrangement joins TRBV6-2 or TRBV6-3 to TRBJ2-1; D is possibly TRBD2 (6 bases). CDR3 length: 13 amino acids. The germline CDR1 and CDR2 sequences are MNHEY and SVGEGT. Trimming pared 6 bases from V and 12 bases from J, leaving 18 bases between. CDR3 region: CASREGVNFGQFF. CDR3 coding DNA: TGTGCCAGCAGGGAGGGAGTGAATTTTGGGCAGTTCTTC.

The genes are TRBV11-3 and TRBJ2-7; D is possibly TRBD1 (6 bases). The length of the CDR3 is 13 residues. Trimming left V 1 base short and J 2 bases short, with 6 bases between. Germline V CDR1 and CDR2: SGHNT, YENEEA. The CDR3 coding sequence is TGTGCCAGCAGCTTAGGGGGGCCCTACGAGCAGTACTTC. It yields the protein CASSLGGPYEQYF.

This clonotype was observed at least ten times. The gene calls are TRBV6-1 and TRBJ2-7; perhaps TRBD1 as D (6 bases). Germline assignment: CDR1 MNHNS and CDR2 SASEGT. The V end was cut by 6 bases, the J end by 2 bases, with 14 bases between. The CDR3 loop spans 14 amino acids. The CDR3 DNA reads as TGTGCCAGCAGAAGGACAGAGTTTCCCTACGAGCAGTACTTC. This encodes CASRRTEFPYEQYF.

On this clonotype: A read error is the likely source, as a far larger clone sits one nucleotide away. The CDR3 region has the DNA TGTGCCAGCAGCTTCACCGGGACAGTTTCCAATGAGCAGTTCTTC. It specifies CASSFTGTVSNEQFF. The rearrangement uses TRBV11-3 and TRBJ2-5, with TRBD1 matching 7 bases. The J call may not be correct, given that the DNA end is closer to TRBJ2-1. Germline CDR1 is SGHNT and CDR2 is YENEEA. The length of the CDR3 is 15 residues.

About this clonotype: This likely stems from a read error, as it lies one base from a far larger clone. J is TRBJ2-3 and V is TRBV6-2 or TRBV6-3; the D gene is possibly TRBD2 (6 bases). Trimming stripped 2 bases from V and 0 bases from J, with 24 bases between. Germline V lookup: CDR1 MNHEY, CDR2 SVGEGT. The CDR3 spans 20 residues. The CDR3 DNA sequence: TGTGCCAGCAGTTACCCTACTTATATCGGGCGCGGGGCTAGCACAGATACGCAGTATTTT. This encodes CASSYPTYIGRGASTDTQYF.

On this clonotype: This may arise from a read error, as a much more abundant clone is one base away. This chain uses TRBV6-2 or TRBV6-3 with TRBJ2-2; D is possibly TRBD1 (7 bases). V was pared by 6 bases and J by 3 bases, with 17 bases between. The CDR3 is made up of 16 amino acids. Germline-derived CDR1 and CDR2 are MNHEY and SVGEGT. The CDR3 sequence is CASRLLARGDTGELFF. The CDR3, as DNA: TGTGCCAGCAGGTTGCTCGCCAGGGGGGACACCGGGGAGCTGTTTTTT.